This entry lists 32 T cell receptor beta chains sequenced from one sample in a study of shared clonotypes between healthy human individuals. The repertoire was sequenced with immunoSEQ multiplex PCR; TCRdb's copy has only in-frame clones and lacks some. The top ten clones hold 0.37% of a sample with 2 million to 2.5 million clones, just under 95% of them seen once. Sequenced: naive CD4+ T cells from PBMCs. Subset specified: CD45RA+ positively selected. These receptors were taken from a young man in good health. Some clones in this sample may be carry-over from other donors' samples.

The V and J genes are TRBV28 and TRBJ2-7, with 10 nucleotides matching TRBD1. The CDR3 is 14 residues long. The ends lost 7 bases at V and 3 bases at J; junction bases unmatched: 6. The germline V gene has CDR1 MDHEN and CDR2 SYDVKM. CDR3 in amino acids: CASKPGQGFYEQYF. CDR3 nucleotides: TGTGCCAGCAAACCGGGACAGGGGTTCTACGAGCAGTACTTC.

This chain uses TRBV6-6 with TRBJ2-7; 10 nucleotides align to TRBD2. This CDR3 has 15 residues. V lost 5 bases, J lost 0 bases, and 4 bases stayed unmatched. Per germline, CDR1 MNHNY and CDR2 SVGAGI (reference sequence). Here the CDR3 reads CASSPRLAGSYEQYF. DNA of the CDR3: TGTGCCAGCAGTCCCCGACTAGCGGGCTCCTACGAGCAGTACTTC.

The genes are TRBV5-6 and TRBJ2-2; D may be TRBD1 or TRBD2 (6 bases each). This CDR3 has 19 amino acids. Per the germline V gene, CDR1 is SGHDT and CDR2 is YYEEEE. The V and J ends lost 0 bases and 3 bases respectively, with 21 bases between them. The CDR3 DNA is TGTGCCAGCAGCTTGGTAGGTTGGGGGGCGATGCAGTACACCGGGGAGCTGTTTTTT. Its translation: CASSLVGWGAMQYTGELFF. Full variable domain (rest looked up from reference TRBV5-6 and TRBJ2-2): DAGVTQSPTHLIKTRGQQVTLRCSPKSGHDTVSWYQQALGQGPQFIFQYYEEEERQRGNFPDRFSGHQFPNYSSELNVNALLLGDSALYLCASSLVGWGAMQYTGELFFGEGSRLTVL.

The V gene is TRBV18, the J gene TRBJ2-7, with 7 bases that match TRBD2. Germline V gene lookup returns CDR1 KGHSH and CDR2 LQKENI. V was pared by 0 bases and J by 2 bases, with 4 bases of the junction left unmatched. This CDR3 is 15 amino acids long. CDR3 protein: CASSPPAGKPYEQYF. CDR3 DNA: TGTGCCAGCTCACCACCAGCGGGGAAGCCCTACGAGCAGTACTTC.

The V gene is TRBV10-3, the J gene TRBJ1-3; no clear D gene. Per germline, CDR1 ENHRY and CDR2 SYGVKD. The CDR3 runs 13 residues. V was pared by 10 bases and J by 2 bases, with 12 bases between. The CDR3 nucleotides read TGTGCCACCGTCGAGCAGGCTGGAAACACCATATATTTT. It is translated as CATVEQAGNTIYF.

This chain uses TRBV7-3 with TRBJ1-1; TRBD1 aligns across 7 bases. CDR1 SGHTA and CDR2 FQGTGA come from the germline V gene. There are 15 residues in the CDR3. V was pared by 3 bases and J by 2 bases, with 6 bases of the junction left unmatched. CDR3 region: CASSLQGQRNTEAFF. The CDR3 bases are TGTGCCAGCAGCTTGCAGGGACAGCGAAACACTGAAGCTTTCTTT.

V and J are TRBV4-2 and TRBJ1-6; the D is unclear. CDR1 and CDR2 (germline): LGHNA, YNFKEQ. The CDR3 covers 14 residues. V was shortened by 0 bases and J by 5 bases, with 5 bases between the two germline ends. The CDR3 region is CASSQEPDNSPLHF. The CDR3 bases are TGTGCCAGCAGCCAAGAACCAGATAATTCACCCCTCCACTTT.

This clone occurred a few times. The chain has TRBV28 and TRBJ1-2, with D tentatively TRBD1 (6 bases). This CDR3 spans 15 amino acids. The germline gives CDR1 MDHEN, CDR2 SYDVKM. V shed 5 bases and J shed 4 bases, with 17 bases lying between them. DNA for the CDR3: TGTGCCAGCAGTCAACCAACCGGACAGCCCTATGGCTACACCTTC. The encoded protein is CASSQPTGQPYGYTF.

The chain uses TRBV30 and TRBJ2-1, with a possible D match to TRBD2 (5 bases). Germline lookup yields CDR1 GTSNPN and CDR2 SVGIG (reference sequence). The CDR3 loop spans 11 amino acids. The V end lost 7 bases, the J end lost 6 bases, and 10 bases lay between the germline ends. CDR3 residues: CASGEGNEQFF. Written as DNA, the CDR3 is TGTGCCTCAGGAGAGGGCAATGAGCAGTTCTTC.

The chain has TRBV5-1 and TRBJ2-3; the match to TRBD1 covers 7 bases. This CDR3 is built from 13 residues. Germline CDR1 reads SGHRS; CDR2 reads YFSETQ. The V gene end was trimmed by 4 bases and the J gene end by 5 bases; junction bases not matched to a gene: 4. CDR3 DNA: TGCGCCAGCAGCCCCACAGGGGTAGATACGCAGTATTTT. It encodes CASSPTGVDTQYF.

This clone was seen a single time. This chain links TRBV15 with TRBJ2-7, with 7 bases fitting TRBD2. The V gene end was trimmed by 1 base and the J gene end by 3 bases; junction bases not matched to a gene: 9. The CDR3 sequence is 16 residues long. CDR1 LNHNV and CDR2 YYDKDF come from the germline V gene (reference sequence). CDR3: CATSRVGRGFSYEQYF. CDR3 sequence (DNA): TGTGCCACCAGCAGAGTAGGGCGGGGGTTTAGCTACGAGCAGTACTTC.

The chain joins TRBV15 to TRBJ2-2, with unresolved D. The CDR3 contains 14 residues. Germline V lookup: CDR1 LNHNV, CDR2 YYDKDF (reference sequence). V was clipped by 1 base and J by 4 bases, with 7 bases between them. CDR3 loop: CATSRGWGTGELFF. The CDR3 DNA reads TGTGCCACCAGCAGAGGATGGGGCACCGGGGAGCTGTTTTTT.

V usage is TRBV5-1 and J usage is TRBJ2-1; 8 bases align to TRBD2. The J segment lost 1 base and the V segment lost 3 bases, leaving 3 bases of the junction unmatched. Per germline, CDR1 SGHRS and CDR2 YFSETQ. The CDR3 covers 15 residues. CDR3 protein: CASSSPSGSYNEQFF. Here the CDR3 DNA reads TGCGCCAGCAGCTCTCCTAGCGGGTCCTACAATGAGCAGTTCTTC.

This clone occurred once. The J gene is TRBJ1-1, the V gene TRBV6-1; TRBD1 aligns across 8 bases. Losses at the gene ends were 6 bases for V and 11 bases for J; bases not matched to a gene: 8. The length of the CDR3 is 12 residues. Germline V gives CDR1 MNHNS, CDR2 SASEGT. CDR3 coding DNA: TGTGCCAGCAGCCCACAGGGGGAGGAGGCTTTCTTT. Translation: CASSPQGEEAFF.

This chain joins TRBV5-4 and TRBJ2-6; TRBD2 matches at 12 bases. V lost 4 bases and J lost 0; bases outside the gene matches: 8. This CDR3 has 19 amino acids. CDR1 and CDR2 (germline): SGHNT, YYREEE (reference sequence). The CDR3 DNA is TGTGCCAGCAGCGCCGGACTAGCGGGACGAACCTCTGGGGCCAACGTCCTGACTTTC. It codes for CASSAGLAGRTSGANVLTF.

The chain uses TRBV7-8 and TRBJ1-2; maybe TRBD1 (6 bases). The CDR3 is 14 residues long. Trimming pared 5 bases from V and 4 bases from J, leaving 14 bases between. Per germline, CDR1 SGHVS and CDR2 FQNEAQ. Written as DNA, the CDR3 is TGTGCCAGCAGCGCACGACAGGATCCCTATGGCTACACCTTC. Residues: CASSARQDPYGYTF.

The chain uses TRBV10-3 and TRBJ2-3; tentative D call: TRBD1 (6 bases). The CDR3 has 14 residues. With 4 bases removed from V and 1 base from J, the gap between germline ends came to 9 bases. Germline-derived CDR1 and CDR2 are ENHRY and SYGVKD. Here the CDR3 reads CAISGGGGTDTQYF. The CDR3 region has the DNA TGTGCCATCAGTGGAGGGGGAGGCACAGATACGCAGTATTTT.

The chain links TRBV28 to TRBJ2-1; D might be TRBD1 or TRBD2, each matching 5 bases. Germline V CDR1 and CDR2: MDHEN, SYDVKM. Trimming removed 5 bases from V and 8 bases from J, with 13 bases in between. The CDR3 has 13 residues. The CDR3 protein is CASSRDASYEQFF. CDR3 bases: TGTGCCAGCAGTCGGGACGCCTCCTATGAGCAGTTCTTC.

V gene TRBV19 combines with J gene TRBJ1-4; TRBD1 is a possible D gene (5 bases). CDR1 is LNHDA, CDR2 SQIVND, per germline (reference sequence). The CDR3 has 16 residues. The V end was cut by 4 bases, the J end by 5 bases, with 17 bases between. The DNA for the CDR3 is TGTGCCAGTAGTAGAGATAGACAGATATCGAATGAAAAACTGTTTTTT. This gives the protein CASSRDRQISNEKLFF.

Comment on this clone: Other DNA sequences of this sample code for an identical CDR3. The V gene is TRBV20-1, the J gene TRBJ2-7; possibly TRBD1 for D (5 bases). Germline CDR1 DFQATT, CDR2 SNEGSKA (reference sequence). Trimming took 5 bases from V and 3 from J, leaving 8 bases between them. The CDR3 sequence is 11 residues long. Here the CDR3 reads CSAPDSYEQYF. As DNA, the CDR3 is TGCAGTGCTCCCGACAGCTACGAGCAGTACTTC.

This chain connects TRBV2 to TRBJ1-1; D is perhaps TRBD1 (6 bases). With 5 bases removed from V and 11 bases from J, the gap between germline ends came to 9 bases. The CDR3 loop spans 10 amino acids. Germline loops: CDR1 SNHLY, CDR2 FYNNEI. CDR3 sequence: CASSRGWAFF. CDR3 bases: TGTGCCAGCAGTAGGGGGTGGGCTTTCTTT.

This chain uses TRBV2 with TRBJ1-4; a weak D match, TRBD1 (6 bases). V was cut by 7 bases and J by 7 bases, with 16 bases left in between. This CDR3 contains 14 residues. CDR1 and CDR2 (germline): SNHLY, FYNNEI. The CDR3 region has the DNA TGTGCCAGCAAGGAACAGGGTCGGGGTGAAAAACTGTTTTTT. This encodes CASKEQGRGEKLFF. The full variable domain, in which reference TRBV2 and TRBJ1-4 provide the parts outside the CDR3, is EPEVTQTPSHQVTQMGQEVILRCVPISNHLYFYWYRQILGQKVEFLVSFYNNEISEKSEIFDDQFSVERPDGSNFTLKIRSTKLEDSAMYFCASKEQGRGEKLFFGSGTQLSVL.

The rearrangement links TRBV9 to TRBJ2-4, with D perhaps TRBD2 (5 bases). The CDR3 length is 14 residues. Trimming took 2 bases from V and 8 from J, leaving 14 bases between them. Germline-derived CDR1 and CDR2 are SGDLS and YYNGEE. In nucleotides, the CDR3 is TGTGCCAGCAGCGTCGACCGGGGATGGGACATTCAGTACTTC. Its protein is CASSVDRGWDIQYF.

This chain uses TRBV7-3 with TRBJ2-1; no clear D gene. The CDR3 totals 15 residues. Per germline, CDR1 SGHTA and CDR2 FQGTGA. Trimming cost V 2 bases and J 1 base, with 9 bases left between them. The CDR3 region is CASSLGSASYNEQFF. The CDR3 DNA is TGTGCCAGCAGCTTAGGGTCAGCATCCTACAATGAGCAGTTCTTC.

This chain links TRBV29-1 with TRBJ2-7; no firm D call. V lost 6 bases to trimming and J lost 5 bases, with 14 bases between them. The CDR3 runs 12 residues. Germline CDR1 SQVTM, CDR2 ANQGSEA. CDR3 in DNA: TGCAGCGTACGTCGATCTCTCGACGAGCAGTACTTC. Protein sequence: CSVRRSLDEQYF.

This clone was counted a few times. This sequence joins TRBV7-2 and TRBJ2-1, with D possibly TRBD1 on 5 matching bases. V was pared by 5 bases and J by 3 bases, with 17 bases between. Germline CDR1 is SGHTA and CDR2 is FQGNSA. CDR3 length equals 16 residues. The CDR3, as DNA: TGTGCCAGCAGCAGCTTACAGGCAGTTAACTACAATGAGCAGTTCTTC. This codes for CASSSLQAVNYNEQFF. Supplemented by reference TRBV7-2 and TRBJ2-1, the full variable domain reads GAGVSQSPSNKVTEKGKDVELRCDPISGHTALYWYRQSLGQGLEFLIYFQGNSAPDKSGLPSDRFSAERTGGSVSTLTIQRTQQEDSAVYLCASSSLQAVNYNEQFFGPGTRLTVL.

Only one count was recorded for this clone. This sequence joins TRBV21-1 and TRBJ2-1. TRBV21-1 is a listed pseudogene. The CDR3 consists of 13 residues. CDR3 loop: CASSKGTGNEQFF. The CDR3, as DNA: TGTGCCAGCAGCAAGGGGACCGGCAATGAGCAGTTCTTC.

The chain uses TRBV10-3 and TRBJ1-2; D is perhaps TRBD1 (6 bases). V lost 5 bases, J lost 4 bases, and 8 bases lay in between. CDR1 is ENHRY, CDR2 SYGVKD, per germline. The CDR3 runs 12 residues. The CDR3 loop is CAISRDIYGYTF. CDR3 DNA sequence: TGTGCCATCAGTAGGGACATCTATGGCTACACCTTC.

The count of this clone is one. V is TRBV5-6 and J is TRBJ2-7; D gene ambiguous. Trimming took off 3 bases at V and 7 bases at J, with 8 bases between the two ends. The CDR3 runs 11 residues. Germline V gene lookup returns CDR1 SGHDT and CDR2 YYEEEE. CDR3 coding DNA: TGTGCCAGCAGCTCTGCCGTTGAGCAGTACTTC. Its translation is CASSSAVEQYF. The full variable domain, rest sourced from reference TRBV5-6 and TRBJ2-7, is DAGVTQSPTHLIKTRGQQVTLRCSPKSGHDTVSWYQQALGQGPQFIFQYYEEEERQRGNFPDRFSGHQFPNYSSELNVNALLLGDSALYLCASSSAVEQYFGPGTRLTVT.

This clone has just one count. This chain uses TRBV4-1 with TRBJ1-5; 9 bases align to TRBD1. With 4 bases clipped from V and 3 bases from J, the junction kept 1 base outside the gene matches. Germline CDR1 reads MGHRA; CDR2 reads YSYEKL. The CDR3 spans 14 residues. CDR3 sequence reads: CASSRTGVNQPQHF. CDR3 nucleotide sequence: TGCGCCAGCAGCCGGACAGGGGTCAATCAGCCCCAGCATTTT.

This rearrangement joins TRBV30 to TRBJ1-4, with 11 nucleotides matching TRBD1. The CDR3 length is 14 residues. Germline lookup yields CDR1 GTSNPN and CDR2 SVGIG (reference sequence). V lost 1 base to trimming and J lost 7 bases; unmatched junction nucleotides: 2. The DNA for the CDR3 is TGTGCCTGGAGTGAGGACAGGGGGCCTGAAAAACTGTTTTTT. It specifies CAWSEDRGPEKLFF.

The chain carries TRBV6-6 and TRBJ1-5, with D possibly being TRBD1 (5 bases). Trimming shortened V by 0 bases and J by 5 bases, and 14 bases separated the two germline ends. The CDR3 loop spans 16 amino acids. CDR1 is MNHNY, CDR2 SVGAGI, per germline (reference sequence). The CDR3 here is CASSYSLRAMDQPQHF. CDR3 in DNA: TGTGCCAGCAGTTACTCTCTCAGGGCTATGGATCAGCCCCAGCATTTT.